Following are 24 T cell receptor beta chains from one sample sequenced in a study of T-cell reconstitution after alpha-beta-depleted transplantation in children. Unique molecular identifiers were incorporated during preparation of the TCRbeta library. In TCRdb, the PCR reads were re-called with MiXCR into one record per CDR3 protein. Of about 980,000 distinct CDR3 sequences in the sample, roughly 29% were seen once. This specimen was PBMCs, mostly from graft donor cells, taken 360 days after TCRalphabeta/CD19-depleted stem cell transplant. Receptor source: a boy younger than two who had a stem cell transplant for SCID, so the T cells may come from the graft donor.

This clonotype was seen a single time. The chain has TRBV18 and TRBJ2-1; D perhaps matches TRBD1 (5 bases). V lost 5 bases and J 5 bases, leaving 13 bases between the germline ends. The CDR3 extends over 14 amino acids. The germline gives CDR1 KGHSH, CDR2 LQKENI. The chain's CDR3 is CASSATVPNNEQFF. The DNA of the CDR3 is TGTGCCAGCTCAGCGACAGTCCCAAACAATGAGCAGTTCTTC.

The rearrangement joins TRBV6-5 to TRBJ2-1; the D is unclear. CDR3 size: 16 residues. Germline V CDR1 and CDR2: MNHEY, SVGAGI. The V end lost 2 bases, the J end lost 7 bases, and 18 bases lay between the germline ends. The CDR3 DNA is TGTGCCAGCAGTTACCGTCAGGTCTCCTTTGGGAATGAGCAGTTCTTC. As protein: CASSYRQVSFGNEQFF.

This clonotype occurred many times. The V and J genes are TRBV29-1 and TRBJ2-5; D not certain. This CDR3 is 11 amino acids long. V lost 3 bases and J 5 bases, leaving 7 bases between the germline ends. Germline CDR1 and CDR2: SQVTM and ANQGSEA. The CDR3, as DNA: TGCAGCGTTGAGGCAGCGGAGACCCAGTACTTC. Amino acid sequence: CSVEAAETQYF.

V usage is TRBV7-2 and J usage is TRBJ1-6; D unclear. CDR3 size: 15 residues. Germline V lookup: CDR1 SGHTA, CDR2 FQGNSA. V lost 2 bases and J 2 bases, leaving 7 bases between the germline ends. CDR3 sequence: CASSLQLAYNSPLHF. The CDR3 DNA is TGTGCCAGCAGCTTACAGCTCGCCTATAATTCACCCCTCCACTTT.

The chain carries TRBV12-3 or TRBV12-4 and TRBJ1-2, with D unclear. CDR3 size: 13 residues. Deletions cut 3 bases from V and 4 bases from J, with 9 bases between. CDR3 nucleotide sequence: TGTGCCAGCAGTTTCTTCCGGTCCTATGGCTACACCTTC. It is translated as CASSFFRSYGYTF.

This clonotype was counted between two and nine times. The chain uses TRBV5-1 and TRBJ2-1; D remains ambiguous. There are 14 residues in the CDR3. Trimming stripped 4 bases from V and 3 bases from J, with 11 bases between. Germline lookup yields CDR1 SGHRS and CDR2 YFSETQ. CDR3 amino acids: CASSDLEDYNEQFF. The CDR3 DNA reads TGCGCCAGCAGCGACCTTGAGGACTACAATGAGCAGTTCTTC.

The rearrangement joins TRBV3-1 to TRBJ1-1, with 7 bases matching TRBD1. CDR3 size: 15 residues. CDR1 is LGHDT and CDR2 is YNNKEL in the germline V gene (reference sequence). V was clipped by 2 bases and J by 4 bases; unmatched bases: 7. CDR3 coding DNA: TGTGCCAGCAGCCAACCTGACAGGGCTGTCACTGAAGCTTTCTTT. As protein: CASSQPDRAVTEAFF.

J is TRBJ2-3 and V is TRBV7-2; the match to TRBD2 covers 13 bases. The V gene end was trimmed by 5 bases and the J gene end by 6 bases; junction bases not matched to a gene: 8. This CDR3 spans 16 amino acids. CDR1 SGHTA and CDR2 FQGNSA come from the germline V gene. The CDR3 here is CASSPLLAGGRDTQYF. The CDR3 region has the DNA TGTGCCAGCAGCCCCCTACTAGCGGGGGGGCGGGATACGCAGTATTTT.

The chain uses TRBV6-5 and TRBJ1-1; D is undetermined. V lost 6 bases and J lost 5, with 16 bases in between. The CDR3 has 14 residues. Germline V gives CDR1 MNHEY, CDR2 SVGAGI. The CDR3 sequence: CASRLLLERTEAFF. For the CDR3, the DNA is TGTGCCAGCAGATTACTCCTTGAGCGGACTGAAGCTTTCTTT.

As DNA, the CDR3 is TGCAGTGCTACGGCCGGGACAGGTATACAAGAGACCCAGTACTTC. Translation: CSATAGTGIQETQYF. The chain joins TRBV20-1 to TRBJ2-5, with 8 bases lining up with TRBD1. This CDR3 has 15 residues. Germline assignment: CDR1 DFQATT and CDR2 SNEGSKA (reference sequence). Losses at the gene ends were 4 bases for V and 2 bases for J; bases not matched to a gene: 9.

The chain is built from TRBV30 and TRBJ2-7; 15 positions agree with TRBD2. Germline assignment: CDR1 GTSNPN and CDR2 SVGIG (reference sequence). The CDR3 runs 18 residues. The V and J ends lost 2 bases and 6 bases, in that order; junction bases with no gene match: 14. CDR3 sequence reads: CAWSPAWGLAGGRGEQYF. CDR3 sequence (DNA): TGTGCCTGGAGTCCCGCCTGGGGACTAGCGGGGGGTAGGGGCGAGCAGTACTTC.

In this sample, this clonotype turned up a few times. The J gene is TRBJ2-5, the V gene TRBV27; maybe TRBD2 (5 bases). Deletions cut 6 bases from V and 2 bases from J, with 16 bases between. The CDR3 covers 15 residues. Germline V CDR1 and CDR2: MNHEY, SMNVEV (reference sequence). The CDR3 sequence is CASSFTQTRQETQYF. The CDR3 bases are TGTGCCAGCAGCTTCACTCAAACTAGACAAGAGACCCAGTACTTC.

This chain uses TRBV6-2 or TRBV6-3 with TRBJ2-3; TRBD1 aligns across 10 bases. The CDR3 consists of 16 residues. V shed 6 bases and J 2 bases; nucleotides not matched to a gene: 8. Germline lookup yields CDR1 MNHEY and CDR2 SVGEGT. DNA of the CDR3: TGTGCCAGCAGAACGATTGGGACAGGGGCCACAGATACGCAGTATTTT. Amino acid sequence: CASRTIGTGATDTQYF.

V gene TRBV7-9 combines with J gene TRBJ2-2, with 7 bases fitting TRBD2. With 4 bases clipped from V and 10 bases from J, the junction kept 3 bases outside the gene matches. The length of the CDR3 is 12 residues. Germline CDR1 SEHNR, CDR2 FQNEAQ (reference sequence). The CDR3 sequence is CASSSGGMELFF. The DNA of the CDR3 is TGTGCCAGCAGCTCCGGGGGGATGGAGCTGTTTTTT.

Only a few counts were recorded for this clonotype. The V call is TRBV5-1, the J call TRBJ2-2; no clear D. The V gene lost 0 bases and the J gene lost 1 base, with 7 bases spanning the gap. Germline CDR1 and CDR2: SGHRS and YFSETQ. The CDR3 contains 15 residues. In nucleotides, the CDR3 is TGCGCCAGCAGCTTGGCCGTCAGGAACACCGGGGAGCTGTTTTTT. It specifies CASSLAVRNTGELFF.

This rearrangement joins TRBV20-1 to TRBJ1-6, with D perhaps TRBD1 (5 bases). Germline V gene lookup returns CDR1 DFQATT and CDR2 SNEGSKA (reference sequence). Deletions cut 0 bases from V and 7 bases from J, with 10 bases between. The CDR3 covers 14 residues. The CDR3 DNA is TGCAGTGCTAGAGAGGGCAGGGAGAATTCACCCCTCCACTTT. Protein: CSAREGRENSPLHF.

This clonotype was picked up many times. The V and J genes are TRBV12-3 or TRBV12-4 and TRBJ2-7; D is uncertain. The V gene lost 8 bases and the J gene lost 0 bases, with 11 bases spanning the gap. The CDR3 contains 13 residues. Here the CDR3 DNA reads TGTGCCAGCTCCCCCGGGCGCTCCTACGAGCAGTACTTC. It codes for CASSPGRSYEQYF.

This clonotype was found a few times. The chain links TRBV24-1 to TRBJ2-1; 11 bases fit TRBD1. The CDR3 has 13 residues. Germline V gene lookup returns CDR1 KGHDR and CDR2 SFDVKD. Trimming cost V 2 bases and J 16 bases; bases outside gene matches: 6. The CDR3 is CATSDSGTGGRFF. CDR3 DNA: TGTGCCACCAGTGATTCAGGGACAGGGGGAAGATTCTTC.

This sequence joins TRBV7-8 and TRBJ2-2; D unclear. This CDR3 is 16 amino acids long. Germline V gene data show CDR1 as SGHVS and CDR2 as FQNEAQ. The V end lost 1 base, the J end lost 0 bases, and 9 bases lay between the germline ends. The CDR3 DNA follows: TGTGCCAGCAGCTTAGGCAGGAAAGCGAACACCGGGGAGCTGTTTTTT. Its protein product is CASSLGRKANTGELFF.

Many counts were recorded for this clonotype. The chain couples TRBV5-1 to TRBJ2-3, with D tentatively TRBD1 or TRBD2 (5 bases each). The CDR3 totals 14 residues. Germline V gene data show CDR1 as SGHRS and CDR2 as YFSETQ. V gave up 4 bases and J gave up 2 bases, with 11 bases separating them. CDR3 in amino acids: CASSPGPPTDTQYF. CDR3 nucleotide sequence: TGCGCCAGCAGCCCGGGACCTCCCACAGATACGCAGTATTTT.

The chain joins TRBV7-8 to TRBJ2-1; D not certain. With 1 base removed from V and 8 bases from J, the gap between germline ends came to 12 bases. CDR3 length: 14 amino acids. From germline, CDR1 is SGHVS and CDR2 FQNEAQ. DNA of the CDR3: TGTGCCAGCAGCTTAGGTAGGGATGTACATGAGCAGTTCTTC. Its translation: CASSLGRDVHEQFF.

The chain joins TRBV12-3 or TRBV12-4 to TRBJ2-7; TRBD1 matches at 8 bases. This CDR3 spans 15 amino acids. After removal of 2 bases from V and 2 bases from J, the junction contained 5 bases not matched to a gene. The CDR3 here is CASSLWRDRPYEQYF. The CDR3 nucleotides read TGTGCCAGCAGTTTATGGAGGGACAGGCCCTACGAGCAGTACTTC.

The V and J genes are TRBV28 and TRBJ2-7; TRBD1 matches at 9 bases. Germline V CDR1 and CDR2: MDHEN, SYDVKM. This CDR3 region has 14 residues. Trimming at V came to 5 bases and at J to 6 bases, leaving 8 bases not matched to a gene. The CDR3 DNA reads TGTGCCAGCAGTCCCGGGACAGGGCCGGGCGAGCAGTACTTC. Encoded protein: CASSPGTGPGEQYF.

The J gene is TRBJ2-5, the V gene TRBV5-1; the match to TRBD2 covers 7 bases. Trimming at V came to 6 bases and at J to 2 bases, leaving 10 bases not matched to a gene. Germline CDR1 is SGHRS and CDR2 is YFSETQ. This CDR3 has 15 amino acids. The DNA for the CDR3 is TGCGCCAGCACCCTCGGAGCGGGGCCGCAAGAGACCCAGTACTTC. Residues: CASTLGAGPQETQYF.